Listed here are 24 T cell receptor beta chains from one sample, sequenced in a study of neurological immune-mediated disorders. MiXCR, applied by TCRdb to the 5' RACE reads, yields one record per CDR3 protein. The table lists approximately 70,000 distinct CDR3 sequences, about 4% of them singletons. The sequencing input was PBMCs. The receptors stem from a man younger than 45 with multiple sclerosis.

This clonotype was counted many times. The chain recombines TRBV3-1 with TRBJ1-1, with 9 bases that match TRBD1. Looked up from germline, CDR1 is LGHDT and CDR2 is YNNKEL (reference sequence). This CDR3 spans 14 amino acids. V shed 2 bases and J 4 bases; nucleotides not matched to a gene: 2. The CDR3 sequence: CASSQQGQGTEAFF. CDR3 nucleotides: TGTGCCAGCAGCCAACAGGGACAGGGCACTGAAGCTTTCTTT.

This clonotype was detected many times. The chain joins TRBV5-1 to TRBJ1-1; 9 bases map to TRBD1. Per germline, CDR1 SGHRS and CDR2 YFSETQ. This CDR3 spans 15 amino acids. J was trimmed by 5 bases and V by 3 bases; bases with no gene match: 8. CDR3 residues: CASSSDRGWGTEAFF. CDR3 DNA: TGCGCCAGCAGCTCGGACAGGGGTTGGGGGACTGAAGCTTTCTTT.

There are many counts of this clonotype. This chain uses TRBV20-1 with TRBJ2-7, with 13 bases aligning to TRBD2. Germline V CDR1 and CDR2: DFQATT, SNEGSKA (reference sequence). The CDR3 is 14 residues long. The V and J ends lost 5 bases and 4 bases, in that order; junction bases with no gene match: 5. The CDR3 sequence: CSAVPGLAGYEQYF. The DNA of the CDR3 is TGCAGTGCTGTGCCGGGACTAGCGGGGTACGAGCAGTACTTC.

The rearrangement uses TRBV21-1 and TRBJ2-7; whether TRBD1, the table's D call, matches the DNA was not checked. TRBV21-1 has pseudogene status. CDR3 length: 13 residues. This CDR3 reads CASSDRTENEQYF. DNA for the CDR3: TGTGCCAGCAGCGACAGGACCGAAAACGAGCAGTACTTC.

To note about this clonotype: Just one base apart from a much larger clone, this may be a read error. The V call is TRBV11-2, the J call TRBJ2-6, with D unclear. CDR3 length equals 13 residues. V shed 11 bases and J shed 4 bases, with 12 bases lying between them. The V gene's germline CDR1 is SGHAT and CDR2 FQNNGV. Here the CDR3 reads CAGTIAGANVLTF. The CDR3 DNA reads TGTGCCGGCACCATAGCCGGGGCCAACGTCCTGACTTTC.

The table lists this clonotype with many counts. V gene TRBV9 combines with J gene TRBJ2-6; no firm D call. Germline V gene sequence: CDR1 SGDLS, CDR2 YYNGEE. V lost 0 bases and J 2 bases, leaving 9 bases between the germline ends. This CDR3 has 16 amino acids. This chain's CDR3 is CASSVGSAPGANVLTF. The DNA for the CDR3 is TGTGCCAGCAGCGTAGGATCAGCTCCTGGGGCCAACGTCCTGACTTTC.

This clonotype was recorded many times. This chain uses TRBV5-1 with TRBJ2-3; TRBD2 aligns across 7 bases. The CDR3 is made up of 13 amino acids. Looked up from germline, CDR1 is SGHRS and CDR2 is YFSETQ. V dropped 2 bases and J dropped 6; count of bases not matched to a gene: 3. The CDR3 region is CASSFTAGDTQYF. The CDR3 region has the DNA TGCGCCAGCAGCTTTACAGCGGGGGATACGCAGTATTTT.

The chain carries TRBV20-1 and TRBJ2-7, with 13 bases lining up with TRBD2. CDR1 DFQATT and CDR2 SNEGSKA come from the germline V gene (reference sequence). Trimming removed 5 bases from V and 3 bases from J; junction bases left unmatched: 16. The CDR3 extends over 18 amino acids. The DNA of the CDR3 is TGCAGTGCTCGGAGCGAACTAGCGGGGGGGTGGTTCGACTACGAGCAGTACTTC. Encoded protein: CSARSELAGGWFDYEQYF.

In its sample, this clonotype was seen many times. The CDR3 reads CAITGGGHEQYF. CDR3 coding DNA: TGTGCCATCACCGGAGGGGGCCACGAGCAGTACTTC. This rearrangement joins TRBV10-3 to TRBJ2-7; a possible D gene is TRBD1 (7 bases). The CDR3 covers 12 residues. V was shortened by 7 bases and J by 5 bases, with 12 bases between the two germline ends. CDR1 is ENHRY, CDR2 SYGVKD, per germline.

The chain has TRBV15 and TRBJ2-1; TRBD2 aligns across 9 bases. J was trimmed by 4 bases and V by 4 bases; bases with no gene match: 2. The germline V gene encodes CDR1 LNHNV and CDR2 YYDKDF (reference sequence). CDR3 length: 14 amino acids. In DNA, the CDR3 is TGTGCCACCAGCACTCTAGCGGGGTACAATGAGCAGTTCTTC. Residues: CATSTLAGYNEQFF.

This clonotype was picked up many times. CDR3 in amino acids: CASSLLDNVRETQYF. The CDR3 DNA is TGCGCCAGCAGCTTGCTGGACAACGTACGGGAGACCCAGTACTTC. V and J are TRBV5-1 and TRBJ2-5, with TRBD1 as a possible D gene (5 bases). The V gene's germline CDR1 is SGHRS and CDR2 YFSETQ. The V gene lost 1 base and the J gene lost 5 bases, with 15 bases spanning the gap. The CDR3 is 15 residues long.

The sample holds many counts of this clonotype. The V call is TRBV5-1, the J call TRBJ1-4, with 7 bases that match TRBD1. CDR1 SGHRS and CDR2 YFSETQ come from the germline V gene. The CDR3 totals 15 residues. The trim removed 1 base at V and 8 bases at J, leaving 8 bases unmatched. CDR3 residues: CASSLTGAKLEKLFF. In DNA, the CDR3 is TGCGCCAGCAGCTTGACAGGGGCAAAGCTGGAAAAACTGTTTTTT.

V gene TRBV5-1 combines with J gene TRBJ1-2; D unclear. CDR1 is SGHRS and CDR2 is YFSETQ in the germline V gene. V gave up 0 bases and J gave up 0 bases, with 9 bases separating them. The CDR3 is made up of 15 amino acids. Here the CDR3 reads CASSLEPSANYGYTF. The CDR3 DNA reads TGCGCCAGCAGCTTGGAGCCGAGCGCTAACTATGGCTACACCTTC.

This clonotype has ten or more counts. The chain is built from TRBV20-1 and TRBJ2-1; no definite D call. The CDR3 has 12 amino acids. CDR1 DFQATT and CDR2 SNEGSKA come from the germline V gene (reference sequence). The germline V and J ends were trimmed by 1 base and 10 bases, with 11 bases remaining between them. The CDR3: CSARVGVREQFF. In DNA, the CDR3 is TGCAGTGCTAGAGTCGGTGTACGGGAGCAGTTCTTC.

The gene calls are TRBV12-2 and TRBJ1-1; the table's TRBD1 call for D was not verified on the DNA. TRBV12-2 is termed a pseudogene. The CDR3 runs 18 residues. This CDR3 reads CASRLVWGVSGFLTEAFF. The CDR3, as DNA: TGTGCAAGTCGCTTAGTCTGGGGTGTCTCAGGGTTTCTTACTGAAGCTTTCTTT.

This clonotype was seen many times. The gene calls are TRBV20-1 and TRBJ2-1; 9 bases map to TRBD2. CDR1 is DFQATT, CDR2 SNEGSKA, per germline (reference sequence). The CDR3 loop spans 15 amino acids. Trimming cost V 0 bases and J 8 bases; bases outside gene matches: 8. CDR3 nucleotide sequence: TGCAGTGCTAGAGATCAGGGACTAGCAGCCCATGAGCAGTTCTTC. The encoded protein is CSARDQGLAAHEQFF.

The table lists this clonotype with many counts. The DNA of the CDR3 is TGTGCCAGCAGCCGCCTCGGGGCGAGGGAAGAAGGCTACACCTTC. This translates into CASSRLGAREEGYTF. This chain connects TRBV3-1 to TRBJ1-2; maybe TRBD1 (5 bases). CDR1 and CDR2 from the germline V gene are LGHDT and YNNKEL (reference sequence). Trimming removed 4 bases at V and 8 bases at J, with 20 bases between. The CDR3 totals 15 residues.

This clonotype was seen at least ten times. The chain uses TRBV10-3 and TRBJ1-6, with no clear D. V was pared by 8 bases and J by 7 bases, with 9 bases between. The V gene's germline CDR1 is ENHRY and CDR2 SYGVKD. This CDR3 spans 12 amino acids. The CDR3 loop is CAIGIPNSPLHF. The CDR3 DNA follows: TGTGCCATCGGCATCCCGAATTCACCCCTCCACTTT.

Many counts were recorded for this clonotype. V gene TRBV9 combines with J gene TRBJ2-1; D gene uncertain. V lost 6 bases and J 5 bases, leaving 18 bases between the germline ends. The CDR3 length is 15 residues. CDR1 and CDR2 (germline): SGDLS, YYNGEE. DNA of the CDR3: TGTGCCAGCACTTCTTCCCATATCCGTAACAATGAGCAGTTCTTC. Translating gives CASTSSHIRNNEQFF.

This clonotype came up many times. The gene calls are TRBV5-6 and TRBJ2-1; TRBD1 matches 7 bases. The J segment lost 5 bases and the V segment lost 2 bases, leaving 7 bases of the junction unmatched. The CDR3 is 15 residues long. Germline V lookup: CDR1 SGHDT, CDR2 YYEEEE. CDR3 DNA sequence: TGTGCCAGCAGCTTTCGACAGGGCACCCACAATGAGCAGTTCTTC. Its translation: CASSFRQGTHNEQFF.

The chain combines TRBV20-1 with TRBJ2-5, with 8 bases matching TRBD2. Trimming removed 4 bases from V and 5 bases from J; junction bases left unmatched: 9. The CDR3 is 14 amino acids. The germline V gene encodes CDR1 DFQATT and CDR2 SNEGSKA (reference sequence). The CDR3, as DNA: TGCAGTGCTACTGGACTAGCAATAGCGGAGACCCAGTACTTC. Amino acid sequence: CSATGLAIAETQYF.

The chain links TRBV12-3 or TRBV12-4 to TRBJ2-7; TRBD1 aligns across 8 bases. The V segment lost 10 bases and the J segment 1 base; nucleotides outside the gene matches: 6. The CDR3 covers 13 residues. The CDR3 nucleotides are TGTGCCATCGGGACAGGATATTCCTACGAGCAGTACTTC. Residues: CAIGTGYSYEQYF.

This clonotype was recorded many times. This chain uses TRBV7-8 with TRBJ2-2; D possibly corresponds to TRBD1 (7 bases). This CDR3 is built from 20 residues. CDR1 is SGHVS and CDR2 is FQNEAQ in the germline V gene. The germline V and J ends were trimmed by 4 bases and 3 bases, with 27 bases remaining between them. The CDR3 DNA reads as TGTGCCAGCAGCTCCTACACCGCCCGGAGACAGGGAGGACACACCGGGGAGCTGTTTTTT. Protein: CASSSYTARRQGGHTGELFF.

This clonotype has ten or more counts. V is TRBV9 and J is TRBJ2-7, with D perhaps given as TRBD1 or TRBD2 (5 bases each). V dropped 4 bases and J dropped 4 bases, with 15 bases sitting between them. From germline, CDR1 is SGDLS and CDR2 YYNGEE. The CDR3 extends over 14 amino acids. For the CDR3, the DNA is TGTGCCAGCAGCCCAGCCGGGACGCCTTACGAGCAGTACTTC. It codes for CASSPAGTPYEQYF.